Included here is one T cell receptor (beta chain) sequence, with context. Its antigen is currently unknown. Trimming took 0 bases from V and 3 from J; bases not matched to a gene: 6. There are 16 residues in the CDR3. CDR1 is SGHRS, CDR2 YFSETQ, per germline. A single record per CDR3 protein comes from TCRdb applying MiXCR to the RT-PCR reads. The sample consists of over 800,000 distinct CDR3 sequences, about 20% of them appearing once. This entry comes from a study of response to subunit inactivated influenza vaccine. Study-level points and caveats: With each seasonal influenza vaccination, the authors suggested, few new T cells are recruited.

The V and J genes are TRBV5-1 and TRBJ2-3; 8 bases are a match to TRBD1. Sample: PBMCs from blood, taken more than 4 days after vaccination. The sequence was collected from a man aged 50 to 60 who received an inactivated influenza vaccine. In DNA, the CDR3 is TGCGCCAGCAGCTTGGGTCAGGGGGCTACAACAGATACGCAGTATTTT. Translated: CASSLGQGATTDTQYF.